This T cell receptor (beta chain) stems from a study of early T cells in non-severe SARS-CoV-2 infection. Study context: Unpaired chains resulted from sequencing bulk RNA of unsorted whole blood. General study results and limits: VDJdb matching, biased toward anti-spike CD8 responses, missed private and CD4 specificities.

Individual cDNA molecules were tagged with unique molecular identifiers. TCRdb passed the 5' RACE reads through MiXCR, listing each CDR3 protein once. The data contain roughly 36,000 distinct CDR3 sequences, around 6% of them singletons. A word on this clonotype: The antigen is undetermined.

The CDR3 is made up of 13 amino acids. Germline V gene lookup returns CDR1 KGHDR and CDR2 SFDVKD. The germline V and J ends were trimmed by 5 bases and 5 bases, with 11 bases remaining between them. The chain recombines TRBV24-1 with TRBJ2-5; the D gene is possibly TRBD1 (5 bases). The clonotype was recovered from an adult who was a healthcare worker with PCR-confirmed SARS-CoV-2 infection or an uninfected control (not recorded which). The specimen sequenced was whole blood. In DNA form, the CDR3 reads TGTGCCACCAGTGCAGGGCGGAAGGAGACCCAGTACTTC. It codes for CATSAGRKETQYF.